Listed here are 20 T cell receptor beta chains from one sample, sequenced in a study of beta chain features in type 1 diabetes. The antigens these receptors bind are not known. General observations from the study: Moderate but significant shortening of TCRB CDR3s was recorded in all four CD4+ subsets from Type 1 diabetes patients.

Expressed TCRB transcripts were sequenced, since all the RNA that had been isolated was reverse transcribed. Clones were sequenced by immunoSEQ multiplex PCR, and TCRdb holds only the in-frame ones, with some missing. The data contain 300,000 to 450,000 clones, around 13% of them singletons. The sequencing sample was made of naive CD4+ T cells from blood. The receptor set was obtained from a woman aged 18-29 years with type 1 diabetes.

V is TRBV10-3 and J is TRBJ2-7, with D perhaps TRBD1 (5 bases). Germline CDR1 ENHRY, CDR2 SYGVKD. CDR3 length: 13 residues. Trimming pared 4 bases from V and 3 bases from J, leaving 10 bases between. CDR3 nucleotides: TGTGCCATCAGTGCGGGCAGGGACTACGAGCAGTACTTC. Its protein is CAISAGRDYEQYF.

This clone has a handful of counts. The rearrangement uses TRBV28 and TRBJ1-5; unclear D gene. Trimming stripped 10 bases from V and 0 bases from J, with 10 bases between. Per germline, CDR1 MDHEN and CDR2 SYDVKM. The CDR3 sequence is 13 residues long. This CDR3 is CATSPSSNQPQHF. The CDR3 DNA is TGTGCCACCTCCCCTAGTAGCAATCAGCCCCAGCATTTT.

J is TRBJ2-7 and V is TRBV7-9, with 9 bases identical to TRBD2. The length of the CDR3 is 14 residues. Germline trimming cut 5 bases from V and 2 bases from J; bases unmatched to any gene: 4. Germline lookup yields CDR1 SEHNR and CDR2 FQNEAQ (reference sequence). The CDR3 is CASSPGTSPYEQYF. The CDR3 bases are TGTGCCAGCAGCCCGGGGACTAGCCCCTACGAGCAGTACTTC.

The V call is TRBV19, the J call TRBJ1-1; maybe TRBD1 (6 bases). The V end was cut by 6 bases, the J end by 1 base, with 15 bases between. CDR1 LNHDA and CDR2 SQIVND come from the germline V gene (reference sequence). The CDR3 runs 15 residues. CDR3 nucleotides: TGTGCCAGTAGCCCCGGGGCAGGGGAGAACACTGAAGCTTTCTTT. Encoded protein: CASSPGAGENTEAFF. Combining the CDR3 with reference TRBV19 and TRBJ1-1 gives the whole variable domain DGGITQSPKYLFRKEGQNVTLSCEQNLNHDAMYWYRQDPGQGLRLIYYSQIVNDFQKGDIAEGYSVSREKKESFPLTVTSAQKNPTAFYLCASSPGAGENTEAFFGQGTRLTVV.

This clone turned up a few times. V usage is TRBV7-6 and J usage is TRBJ1-1; 7 bases map to TRBD1. The CDR3 runs 14 residues. Germline V gives CDR1 SGHVS, CDR2 FNYEAQ. Trimming at V came to 6 bases and at J to 1 base, leaving 5 bases not matched to a gene. In DNA, the CDR3 is TGTGCCAGCAGAAAGGGGGCGACGAACACTGAAGCTTTCTTT. This gives the protein CASRKGATNTEAFF.

V is TRBV9 and J is TRBJ1-2, with D hard to call. CDR3 length equals 13 residues. The V and J ends lost 4 bases and 4 bases respectively, with 11 bases between them. In germline, CDR1 is SGDLS, CDR2 YYNGEE. The DNA for the CDR3 is TGTGCCAGCAGCCTGAGTGCGGGCTATGGCTACACCTTC. Its protein is CASSLSAGYGYTF. The whole variable domain, filled in from reference TRBV9 and TRBJ1-2, reads DSGVTQTPKHLITATGQRVTLRCSPRSGDLSVYWYQQSLDQGLQFLIQYYNGEERAKGNILERFSAQQFPDLHSELNLSSLELGDSALYFCASSLSAGYGYTFGSGTRLTVV.

J is TRBJ2-1 and V is TRBV14; 12 bases align to TRBD1. With V trimmed by 1 base and J by 6 bases, 4 bases remained unmatched. The CDR3 sequence is 16 residues long. Germline CDR1 SGHDN, CDR2 FVKESK. The CDR3 sequence: CASSQAWDRGLNEQFF. CDR3 sequence (DNA): TGTGCCAGCAGCCAAGCTTGGGACAGGGGGCTCAATGAGCAGTTCTTC.

The CDR3 DNA sequence: TGCGCCAGCAGCTTGTGGGGCTCTAACACTGAAGCTTTCTTT. Its translation: CASSLWGSNTEAFF. The J gene is TRBJ1-1, the V gene TRBV5-1, with D perhaps matching TRBD1 (5 bases). The V gene's germline CDR1 is SGHRS and CDR2 YFSETQ. The CDR3 spans 14 residues. The V gene lost 1 base and the J gene lost 2 bases, with 9 bases spanning the gap.

This clone was counted between two and nine times. Within the sample, other DNA sequences also encode this same CDR3. The V gene is TRBV11-2, the J gene TRBJ2-5; D is ambiguous. Per germline, CDR1 SGHAT and CDR2 FQNNGV. This CDR3 is built from 13 residues. Trimming removed 1 base from V and 4 bases from J, with 7 bases in between. The CDR3 sequence: CASSLGGRETQYF. The DNA for the CDR3 is TGTGCCAGCAGCTTAGGAGGCCGAGAGACCCAGTACTTC.

This chain joins TRBV5-4 and TRBJ1-1; a possible D gene is TRBD1 (5 bases). CDR3 length: 13 residues. CDR1 and CDR2 (germline): SGHNT, YYREEE (reference sequence). V was cut by 4 bases and J by 1 base, with 8 bases left in between. CDR3 residues: CASSLQGNTEAFF. CDR3 DNA: TGTGCCAGCAGCCTGCAGGGGAACACTGAAGCTTTCTTT.

The chain uses TRBV5-4 and TRBJ2-1; 7 bases align to TRBD2. V was clipped by 1 base and J by 5 bases; unmatched bases: 9. CDR1 SGHNT and CDR2 YYREEE come from the germline V gene (reference sequence). The CDR3 consists of 16 residues. This chain's CDR3 is CASSLPSGAGNNEQFF. In nucleotides, the CDR3 is TGTGCCAGCAGCTTGCCGAGCGGAGCGGGAAACAATGAGCAGTTCTTC.

This clone occurred a few times. The chain has TRBV7-3 and TRBJ2-1; a weak D match, TRBD2 (5 bases). This CDR3 spans 13 amino acids. Germline values: CDR1 SGHTA, CDR2 FQGTGA. V was shortened by 5 bases and J by 14 bases, with 19 bases between the two germline ends. The CDR3 DNA is TGTGCCAGCAGCACCGACCTTGGGAGAGGGAAGTTCTTC. Protein sequence: CASSTDLGRGKFF.

The chain couples TRBV4-1 to TRBJ2-1; 8 bases map to TRBD2. The V gene's germline CDR1 is MGHRA and CDR2 YSYEKL. V lost 2 bases, J lost 2 bases, and 5 bases stayed unmatched. The CDR3 is made up of 16 amino acids. The DNA for the CDR3 is TGCGCCAGCAGCCAATTATCTAGCGGGCCCTACAATGAGCAGTTCTTC. Its translation is CASSQLSSGPYNEQFF.

The chain is built from TRBV9 and TRBJ1-5; no firm D call. CDR1 is SGDLS, CDR2 YYNGEE, per germline. Trimming left V 4 bases short and J 0 bases short, with 8 bases between. The CDR3 has 14 residues. CDR3 residues: CASSPEVSNQPQHF. The CDR3, as DNA: TGTGCCAGCAGCCCAGAGGTTAGCAATCAGCCCCAGCATTTT.

V is TRBV30 and J is TRBJ1-4; D is uncertain. Germline values: CDR1 GTSNPN, CDR2 SVGIG (reference sequence). The CDR3 length is 15 residues. The V and J ends lost 5 bases and 0 bases respectively, with 13 bases between them. DNA for the CDR3: TGTGCCTGGGTCCCCGTCGGGTCAACTAATGAAAAACTGTTTTTT. Protein sequence: CAWVPVGSTNEKLFF. Full variable domain (missing parts from reference TRBV30 and TRBJ1-4): SQTIHQWPATLVQPVGSPLSLECTVEGTSNPNLYWYRQAAGRGLQLLFYSVGIGQISSEVPQNLSASRPQDRQFILSSKKLLLSDSGFYLCAWVPVGSTNEKLFFGSGTQLSVL.

This rearrangement joins TRBV5-4 to TRBJ2-1, with TRBD2 matching over 7 bases. The germline CDR1 and CDR2 sequences are SGHNT and YYREEE (reference sequence). Unmatched junction bases numbered 13, after V lost 8 bases and J lost 2 bases. This CDR3 has 16 residues. CDR3 region: CASWVAGPAAYNEQFF. In nucleotides, the CDR3 is TGTGCCAGTTGGGTAGCGGGCCCGGCAGCCTACAATGAGCAGTTCTTC.

This clone was observed a handful of times. The V call is TRBV25-1, the J call TRBJ1-5; no clear D. V shed 2 bases and J shed 2 bases, with 7 bases lying between them. CDR1 is MGHDK, CDR2 SYGVNS, per germline. The CDR3 covers 14 residues. Written as DNA, the CDR3 is TGTGCCAGCAGTGAAGCCGGGGGCAATCAGCCCCAGCATTTT. Its translation is CASSEAGGNQPQHF.

This clone was detected only a few times. The V call is TRBV4-3, the J call TRBJ1-2, with a possible D match to TRBD1 (5 bases). Germline V CDR1 and CDR2: LGHNA, YSLEER. V lost 0 bases to trimming and J lost 2 bases, with 10 bases between them. This CDR3 is built from 15 residues. Here the CDR3 reads CASSQDLNRNYGYTF. CDR3 nucleotides: TGCGCCAGCAGCCAAGATCTCAACAGGAACTATGGCTACACCTTC.

The V gene is TRBV2, the J gene TRBJ2-7, with 7 bases that match TRBD1. There are 14 residues in the CDR3. J lost 3 bases, V lost 5 bases, and 7 bases had no gene match. Germline CDR1 and CDR2: SNHLY and FYNNEI. CDR3 loop: CASSFKTGSYEQYF. The CDR3 DNA reads as TGTGCCAGCAGTTTTAAGACAGGGAGCTACGAGCAGTACTTC.

The chain employs TRBV9 and TRBJ1-3; a weak D match, TRBD1 (6 bases). CDR3 length: 15 residues. The V end lost 3 bases, the J end lost 0 bases, and 10 bases lay between the germline ends. CDR1 is SGDLS, CDR2 YYNGEE, per germline. This CDR3 reads CASSERDNSGNTIYF. CDR3 coding DNA: TGTGCCAGCAGCGAGAGGGACAACTCTGGAAACACCATATATTTT.